This T cell receptor (beta chain) was documented in a study of cytomegalovirus exposure and HLA in healthy donors. It was with 60 Vbeta and 13 Jbeta primers that the PCR ran. Here immunoSEQ multiplex PCR was the method, and the copy in TCRdb shows in-frame clones only, minus some. The profile shows fewer than 130,000 clones, 65% to 80% of them singletons. Study conclusions and caveats: Productive rates of about 90% or about 30% were seen for most TCR beta V segments in an earlier analysis. Later analysis demonstrated an association between a missense DCLRE1C variant and TCR beta V- and J-gene trimming.

Notes on this clone: Its antigen remains unknown.

The J segment lost 4 bases and the V segment lost 1 base, leaving 2 bases of the junction unmatched. The CDR3 is 14 amino acids. Germline CDR1 SGHTA, CDR2 FQGNSA. Sequenced input: PBMCs. The chain joins TRBV7-2 to TRBJ2-7; 9 bases are shared with TRBD1. The clonotype originates from a middle-aged woman in good health and CMV-seronegative. CDR3 nucleotide sequence: TGTGCCAGCAGCTTAGAAGACAGGGGGTACGAGCAGTACTTC. Translating it yields CASSLEDRGYEQYF. The complete variable domain, with remaining parts taken from reference TRBV7-2 and TRBJ2-7, reads GAGVSQSPSNKVTEKGKDVELRCDPISGHTALYWYRQSLGQGLEFLIYFQGNSAPDKSGLPSDRFSAERTGGSVSTLTIQRTQQEDSAVYLCASSLEDRGYEQYFGPGTRLTVT.